This T cell receptor (beta chain) was sequenced during a study of OX40 agonist ivuxolimab in advanced cancers. Regarding the complete study: Ivuxolimab, which targeted the costimulatory receptor OX40 (CD134), was an agonistic, fully human IgG2 monoclonal antibody. Intravenous ivuxolimab was administered to patients every 2 weeks at six dose levels: 0.01, 0.1, 0.3, 1.5, 3 and 10 mg/kg. Among the roughly 50 dose-escalation patients, approximately 20 had hepatocellular carcinoma, approximately 15 melanoma, 9 renal cell carcinoma and 9 head and neck cancer. In the dose-escalation cohort, 70% to 85% of patients were male, and the mean age was roughly 60 years with a range of about 20 to 90. Prior anti-PD-1, anti-PD-L1 or anti-CTLA-4 therapy was permitted, and approximately 39% of dose-escalation patients had received checkpoint inhibitors. Partial responses occurred in three dose-escalation patients: two with cutaneous melanoma and one with hepatocellular carcinoma. The purpose of peripheral TCRbeta sequencing was to test whether ivuxolimab changed TCR sequence diversity and led to clonal T-cell expansion. The paper reports the monotherapy dose-escalation portion (N ≈ 50 patients) of the phase I ivuxolimab trial. Broader findings and caveats from the paper: In the 0.1-3.0 mg/kg groups, partial responders had among the lowest normalized peripheral clonal expansion, particularly in CD8+ T cells. After ivuxolimab, CD8+ T cells had more expanded clones than CD4+ T cells on average. At doses from 0.1 to 3.0 mg/kg, clonal expansion was seen in both CD4+ and CD8+ blood T cells between baseline and week 6. Low levels of normalized T-cell clonal expansion were also seen in some patients who did not respond. Antigen specificity was not determined for the clonally expanded peripheral T cells.

With respect to this clone: This clone's antigen is unknown. Base qualities are not provided; no much larger clone lies one nucleotide away.

Inclusive of the bounding cysteine and phenylalanine, the CDR3 is 13 residues long. Of the read, only the CDR3 DNA is kept; its 39 bases are in frame from base 1. The germline V and J ends show losses of 6 bases and 7 bases respectively, and no gene match explains 7 bases of the junction. CDR1 MNHEY and CDR2 SMNVEV are derived from the germline V gene (reference sequence). Patients with autoimmune disease history or receiving systemic immunosuppression were excluded from the trial. Peripheral blood for TCR sequencing was collected from all dose cohorts at baseline, on cycle 4 day 1, and on cycle 7 day 1. Samples came from an open-label, multicenter, first-in-human phase I dose-escalation trial of ivuxolimab. Adults with locally advanced or metastatic melanoma, renal cell carcinoma, hepatocellular carcinoma or head and neck squamous cell carcinoma were enrolled in the trial. Before TCR sequencing, CD4+ T cells and CD8+ T cells from peripheral blood were sorted into separate populations.

For sequencing of the TCRbeta CDR3 region, genomic DNA was extracted from the sorted cells. The immunoSEQ Assay was used for sequencing of TCRbeta CDR3 regions. TCRdb re-hosts the immuneACCESS table, in-frame sequences only. Its copies lack some clones; in the studies checked, an unresolved V gene accounts for under half of them, and the cause for the rest is not known. The sample table lists some 96,000 clones, roughly 83% of them with a count of one. Roughly 1.5% of the sample goes to the ten largest clones. The V and J segments used are TRBV27 and TRBJ1-2, with 8 bases in between that match TRBD1. This receptor was identified in an adult with an advanced solid tumor such as melanoma, head and neck, liver or kidney cancer. The source material was CD4+ or CD8+ T cells sorted from blood, sampled in a trial of the OX40 agonist ivuxolimab. CDR3 sequence: CASSPLGTGGYTF. The DNA sequence follows: TGTGCCAGCAGCCCTTTGGGGACAGGTGGCTACACCTTC.